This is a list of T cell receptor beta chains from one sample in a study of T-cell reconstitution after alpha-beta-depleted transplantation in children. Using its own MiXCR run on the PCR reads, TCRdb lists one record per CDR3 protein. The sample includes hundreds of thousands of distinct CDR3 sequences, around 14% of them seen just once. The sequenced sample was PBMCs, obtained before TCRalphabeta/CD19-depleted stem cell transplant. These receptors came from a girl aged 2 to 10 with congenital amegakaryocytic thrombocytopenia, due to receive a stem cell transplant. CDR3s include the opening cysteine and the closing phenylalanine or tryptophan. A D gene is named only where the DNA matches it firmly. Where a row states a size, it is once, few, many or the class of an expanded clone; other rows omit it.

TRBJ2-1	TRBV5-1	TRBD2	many	CASSLAGGLFNEQFF	TGCGCCAGCAGCTTGGCCGGGGGACTATTCAATGAGCAGTTCTTC
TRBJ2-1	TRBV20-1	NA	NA	CSATRSGDSYNEQFF	TGCAGTGCTACCCGATCGGGAGATAGCTACAATGAGCAGTTCTTC
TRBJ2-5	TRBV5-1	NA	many	CASSLGQGPQETQYF	TGCGCCAGCAGCTTGGGGCAGGGACCACAAGAGACCCAGTACTTC
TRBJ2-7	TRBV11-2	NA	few	CASSLESREQYF	TGTGCCAGCAGCTTAGAAAGCCGCGAGCAGTACTTC
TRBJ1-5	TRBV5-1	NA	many	CASSLTGSNQPQHF	TGTGCCAGCAGTCTCACAGGGAGCAATCAGCCCCAGCATTTT
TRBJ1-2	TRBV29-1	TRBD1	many	CSVTVMTGGRYGYTF	TGCAGCGTTACCGTAATGACAGGGGGAAGGTATGGCTACACCTTC
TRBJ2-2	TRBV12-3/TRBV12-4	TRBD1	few	CASSLTGGWTGELFF	TGTGCCAGCAGTTTAACAGGGGGCTGGACCGGGGAGCTGTTTTTT
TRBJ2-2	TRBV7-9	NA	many	CASSFSWQRNTGELFF	TGTGCCAGCAGCTTCAGTTGGCAGCGGAACACCGGGGAGCTGTTTTTT
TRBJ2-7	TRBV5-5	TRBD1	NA	CASSITGTGRYEQYF	TGTGCCAGCAGCATCACCGGGACAGGGAGGTACGAGCAGTACTTC
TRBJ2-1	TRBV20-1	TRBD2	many	CSAREGLAGVGGEQFF	TGCAGTGCTAGAGAGGGACTAGCGGGAGTGGGGGGTGAGCAGTTCTTC
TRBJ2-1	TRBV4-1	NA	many	CASSHRDTQQDNEQFF	TGCGCCAGCAGCCACAGGGACACACAACAGGACAATGAGCAGTTCTTC
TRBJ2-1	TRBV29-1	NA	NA	CSVRTPRGAALNEQFF	TGCAGCGTCCGGACCCCCCGCGGAGCGGCCCTCAATGAGCAGTTCTTC
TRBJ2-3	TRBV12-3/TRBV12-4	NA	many	CASSKQGQTMDTQYF	TGTGCCAGCAGCAAACAGGGCCAGACCATGGATACGCAGTATTTT
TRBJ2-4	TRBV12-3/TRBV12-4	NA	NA	CASSFLGQTQNIQYF	TGTGCCAGCAGTTTTCTCGGACAAACTCAAAACATTCAGTACTTC
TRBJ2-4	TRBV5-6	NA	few	CASSVAGTAGAKNIQYF	TGTGCCAGCAGCGTGGCTGGGACCGCGGGAGCCAAAAACATTCAGTACTTC
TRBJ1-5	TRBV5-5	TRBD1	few	CASSSGQPYSNQPQHF	TGTGCCAGCAGCTCGGGACAGCCCTATAGCAACCAGCCCCAGCATTTT
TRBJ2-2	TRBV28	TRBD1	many	CASSLQGAYGELFF	TGTGCCAGCAGTTTACAGGGGGCGTACGGGGAGCTGTTTTTT
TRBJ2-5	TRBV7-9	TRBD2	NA	CASSLVGAGGETQYF	TGTGCCAGCAGCTTAGTCGGAGCGGGAGGCGAGACCCAGTACTTC
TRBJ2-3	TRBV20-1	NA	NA	CSARDSALGASTDTQSF	TGCAGTGCTAGAGATTCTGCACTAGGGGCTAGCACAGATACGCAGTCTTTT
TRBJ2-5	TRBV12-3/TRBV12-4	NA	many	CASAGQETQYF	TGTGCCAGCGCGGGCCAAGAGACCCAGTACTTC
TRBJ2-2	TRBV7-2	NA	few	CASTLNTHNTGELFF	TGTGCCAGCACCTTAAATACCCATAACACCGGGGAGCTGTTTTTT
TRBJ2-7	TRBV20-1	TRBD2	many	CSAKLAGAVYYEQYF	TGCAGTGCTAAACTAGCGGGAGCTGTTTACTACGAGCAGTACTTC
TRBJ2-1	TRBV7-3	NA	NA	CASSSRVGEQFF	TGTGCCAGCAGTTCTCGAGTTGGTGAGCAGTTCTTC
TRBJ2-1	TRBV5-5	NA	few	CASSLEPRYEQFF	TGTGCCAGCAGCTTGGAGCCTAGATACGAGCAGTTCTTC
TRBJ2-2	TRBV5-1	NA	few	CASSLGGVETGELFF	TGCGCCAGCAGCTTGGGGGGAGTCGAAACCGGGGAGCTGTTTTTT
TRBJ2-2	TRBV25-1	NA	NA	CASSESGPQGRGELFF	TGTGCCAGCAGTGAATCGGGTCCACAGGGCCGGGGGGAGCTGTTTTTT
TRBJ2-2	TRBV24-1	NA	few	CASRTHISTVGGELFF	TGTGCCAGTCGGACCCATATCTCAACCGTGGGCGGGGAGCTGTTTTTT
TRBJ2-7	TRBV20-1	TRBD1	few	CSARGDRGLIDEQYF	TGCAGTGCTAGGGGGGACAGGGGCCTAATTGACGAGCAGTACTTC
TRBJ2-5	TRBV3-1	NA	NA	CASSFGVAFGDIREETQYF	TGTGCCAGCAGTTTCGGGGTCGCCTTCGGGGACATTCGGGAGGAGACCCAGTACTTC
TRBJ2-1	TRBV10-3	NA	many	CAISDQKGGSYNEQFF	TGTGCCATCAGTGACCAGAAGGGTGGTAGCTACAATGAGCAGTTCTTC
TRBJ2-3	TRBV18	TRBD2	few	CASSRGLAGDDTQYF	TGTGCCAGCTCACGGGGACTAGCGGGAGACGATACGCAGTATTTT
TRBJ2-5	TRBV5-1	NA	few	CASSLAGLASVDETQYF	TGCGCCAGCAGCTTGGCCGGGCTAGCGTCAGTGGATGAGACCCAGTACTTC
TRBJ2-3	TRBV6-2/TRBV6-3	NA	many	CASSHGTQDTDTQYF	TGTGCCAGCAGTCACGGGACACAAGACACAGATACGCAGTATTTT
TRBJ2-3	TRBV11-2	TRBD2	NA	CASSLGILAGGPDTDTQYF	TGTGCCAGCAGCTTAGGTATCCTAGCGGGAGGGCCCGACACAGATACGCAGTATTTT
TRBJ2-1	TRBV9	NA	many	CASSFQASYNEQFF	TGTGCCAGCAGCTTCCAAGCTAGCTACAATGAGCAGTTCTTC
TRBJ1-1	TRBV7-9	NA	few	CASSSTALGEAFF	TGTGCCAGCAGCTCCACCGCCCTGGGTGAAGCTTTCTTT
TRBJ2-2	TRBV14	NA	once	CASSQDSNFRELFF	TGTGCCAGCAGCCAAGATTCGAATTTCAGGGAGCTGTTTTTT
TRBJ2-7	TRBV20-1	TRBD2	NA	CSAREGGRGPYEQYF	TGCAGTGCTAGAGAAGGCGGGAGAGGGCCCTACGAGCAGTACTTC
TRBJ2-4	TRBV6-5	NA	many	CASSSDLGGNIQYF	TGTGCCAGCAGTTCCGACCTGGGGGGAAACATTCAGTACTTC
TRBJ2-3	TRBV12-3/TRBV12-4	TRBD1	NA	CASSLPGQGLFLTDTQYF	TGTGCCAGCAGTCTCCCGGGACAGGGCCTTTTTCTCACAGATACGCAGTATTTT
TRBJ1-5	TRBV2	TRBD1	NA	CASSVQGAYQPQHF	TGTGCCAGCAGTGTTCAGGGGGCATATCAGCCCCAGCATTTT
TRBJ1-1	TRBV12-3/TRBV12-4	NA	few	CASSPRGGGPIEAFF	TGTGCCAGCAGTCCCCGAGGAGGGGGGCCAATTGAAGCTTTCTTT
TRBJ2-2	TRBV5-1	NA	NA	CASSSLGGLNTGELFF	TGCGCCAGCAGCTCCTTGGGGGGCCTTAACACCGGGGAGCTGTTTTTT
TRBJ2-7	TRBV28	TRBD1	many	CASSLTGGSGEQYF	TGTGCCAGCAGTTTGACAGGGGGCTCTGGGGAGCAGTACTTC
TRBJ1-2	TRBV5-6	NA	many	CASSSVTLDSYGYTF	TGTGCCAGCAGCTCAGTCACCTTGGACTCATATGGCTACACCTTC
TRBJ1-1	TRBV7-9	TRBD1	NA	CASSLAGQAEAFF	TGTGCCAGCAGCTTAGCGGGACAGGCTGAAGCTTTCTTT
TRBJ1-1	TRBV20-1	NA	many	CSAGPSALNTEAFF	TGCAGTGCTGGGCCCTCTGCCTTGAACACTGAAGCTTTCTTT
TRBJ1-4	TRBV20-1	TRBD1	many	CSAANPGQGYEKLFF	TGCAGTGCTGCCAACCCGGGACAGGGGTATGAAAAACTGTTTTTT